This is a list of T cell receptor beta chains from one sample in a study of cytomegalovirus exposure and HLA in healthy donors. Assay used: immunoSEQ multiplex PCR; TCRdb lists only in-frame clones, some missing. The repertoire consists of 150,000 to 200,000 clones, with around 72% occurring once and the leading ten covering approximately 1.3%. Sequencing used PBMCs. The origin of the receptors is a man between 45 and 60 years old in good health and CMV-seronegative. CDR3s include the opening cysteine and the closing phenylalanine or tryptophan. The order of the fields is V gene, J gene, clone size, CDR3 protein. Clone size is stated in some rows and not others, as once, few, many or a class when expanded.

v_gene: TRBV7-2
j_gene: TRBJ2-5
abundance: NA
CDR3aa: CASGQGETQYF

v_gene: TRBV28
j_gene: TRBJ1-6
abundance: NA
CDR3aa: CASSLSGTGGGSPLHF

v_gene: TRBV5-4
j_gene: TRBJ2-1
abundance: NA
CDR3aa: CASSLVAGDNEQFF

v_gene: TRBV5-6
j_gene: TRBJ2-4
abundance: NA
CDR3aa: CASSFRGRLAKNIQYF

v_gene: TRBV5-6
j_gene: TRBJ2-3
abundance: NA
CDR3aa: CASSAPGGGTDTQYF

v_gene: TRBV19
j_gene: TRBJ1-2
abundance: NA
CDR3aa: CASGQGLGGYTF

v_gene: TRBV2
j_gene: TRBJ1-3
abundance: NA
CDR3aa: CAGGTGRSGNTIYF

v_gene: TRBV19
j_gene: TRBJ2-3
abundance: NA
CDR3aa: CASRAGGSTDTQYF

v_gene: TRBV2
j_gene: TRBJ2-5
abundance: NA
CDR3aa: CASSERTGGKSQETQYF

v_gene: TRBV29-1
j_gene: TRBJ2-3
abundance: NA
CDR3aa: CSVGTSGGARRTDTQYF

v_gene: TRBV28
j_gene: TRBJ2-7
abundance: few
CDR3aa: CASSSPGQGASYEQYF